This section outlines one T cell receptor beta chain sequence together with its context. The record originates from a study of blood T cell repertoires in COVID-19. On the study more broadly: COVID-19 samples from acute and convalescent phases originated in the United States, Italy and Spain.

Assay: immunoSEQ multiplex PCR; the TCRdb copy retains only in-frame clones and omits some. In the table there are approximately 200,000 clones, roughly 80% of which are singletons. Material for sequencing was peripheral blood. This TCR derives from a woman in her twenties or thirties with acute or convalescent COVID-19.

The CDR3 sequence is CASSHRQGSYEQYF. In DNA form, the CDR3 reads TGCGCCAGCAGCCATCGGCAGGGGAGTTACGAGCAGTACTTC. The chain is built from TRBV4-3 and TRBJ2-7; a weak D match, TRBD1 (6 bases). This CDR3 has 14 amino acids. V shed 3 bases and J shed 4 bases, with 13 bases lying between them. Germline assignment: CDR1 LGHNA and CDR2 YSLEER.